This is a list of T cell receptor beta chains from one sample in a study of T cell responses to AZD1222 COVID-19 vaccine. Clones were read by immunoSEQ multiplex PCR, and TCRdb kept only the in-frame ones, dropping some. The sample has about 150,000 clones, 90% seen once; the top ten hold about 1.7%. The sequences come from peripheral blood, collected on day 0 of AZD1222 vaccination. These receptors all stem from an adult in good health. The CDR3 runs from the conserved cysteine through the conserved F or W. The D gene is left open where the match is weak. Rows may omit the clone size; those that give it use once, few, many or a size class.

D: TRBD1; length: 14; V: TRBV7-8; J: TRBJ1-3; size: -; DNA: TGTGCCAGCAGCCCCAGGGGGCGGGAAAACACCATATATTTT; CDR3: CASSPRGRENTIYF
D: -; length: 15; V: TRBV2; J: TRBJ1-5; size: -; DNA: TGTGCCAGCAGTGCACAGTCTTATAGCAATCAGCCCCAGCATTTT; CDR3: CASSAQSYSNQPQHF
D: TRBD1; length: 15; V: TRBV6-5; J: TRBJ1-1; size: -; DNA: TGTGCCAGCAGCTCTCTGGGACAGTCCCCGCCGAAGGCTTTCTTT; CDR3: CASSSLGQSPPKAFF
D: -; length: 15; V: TRBV7-9; J: TRBJ1-4; size: -; DNA: TGTGCCAGCAGCTTGTCTGCGGGGGGAAGGGAAAAACTGTTTTTT; CDR3: CASSLSAGGREKLFF
D: TRBD2; length: 14; V: TRBV9; J: TRBJ2-7; size: -; DNA: TGTGCCAGCAGCGTTAGCGGGAGGGCCTACGAGCAGTACTTC; CDR3: CASSVSGRAYEQYF
D: -; length: 12; V: TRBV27; J: TRBJ2-3; size: -; DNA: TGTGCCAGCTCCCGGCATTCAGATACGCAGTATTTT; CDR3: CASSRHSDTQYF
D: -; length: 15; V: TRBV6-1; J: TRBJ2-5; size: -; DNA: TGTGCCAGCAGTGAAGGTCGTGGGGGGCGAGAGACCCAGTACTTC; CDR3: CASSEGRGGRETQYF
D: TRBD1; length: 18; V: TRBV27; J: TRBJ2-1; size: once; DNA: TGTGCCAGCAGTCCCGGCGGCCCTCACAGGGGGCTGGGCAATGAGCAGTTCTTC; CDR3: CASSPGGPHRGLGNEQFF
D: -; length: 16; V: TRBV7-8; J: TRBJ1-6; size: -; DNA: TGTGCCAGCAGCTTAGTGCCAGGGACAAATAATTCACCCCTCCACTTT; CDR3: CASSLVPGTNNSPLHF
D: TRBD1; length: 12; V: TRBV27; J: TRBJ1-2; size: -; DNA: TGTGCCAGCAGAAGACAGGGGGCTGGCTACACCTTC; CDR3: CASRRQGAGYTF
D: -; length: 15; V: TRBV4-3; J: TRBJ1-5; size: once; DNA: TGCGCCAGCAGCCAAGGAGTGGCGGGGGGTCAGCCCCAGCATTTT; CDR3: CASSQGVAGGQPQHF
D: -; length: 14; V: TRBV7-9; J: TRBJ2-2; size: -; DNA: TGTGCCAGCAGCTTAGGCGGAGGGTCCGGGGAGCTGTTTTTT; CDR3: CASSLGGGSGELFF
D: -; length: 13; V: TRBV7-2; J: TRBJ2-7; size: -; DNA: TGTGCCAGCAGCCCAAGGGTCTCTTACGAGCAGTACTTC; CDR3: CASSPRVSYEQYF
D: -; length: 15; V: TRBV7-9; J: TRBJ2-1; size: -; DNA: TGTGCCAGCAGCTTAGCCGGGGAAAGGTGGAATGAGCAGTTCTTC; CDR3: CASSLAGERWNEQFF
D: -; length: 16; V: TRBV12-5; J: TRBJ2-3; size: -; DNA: TGTGCTAGTGGTTTCAGTTCAGGGTCTGTTTTGGATACGCAGTATTTT; CDR3: CASGFSSGSVLDTQYF